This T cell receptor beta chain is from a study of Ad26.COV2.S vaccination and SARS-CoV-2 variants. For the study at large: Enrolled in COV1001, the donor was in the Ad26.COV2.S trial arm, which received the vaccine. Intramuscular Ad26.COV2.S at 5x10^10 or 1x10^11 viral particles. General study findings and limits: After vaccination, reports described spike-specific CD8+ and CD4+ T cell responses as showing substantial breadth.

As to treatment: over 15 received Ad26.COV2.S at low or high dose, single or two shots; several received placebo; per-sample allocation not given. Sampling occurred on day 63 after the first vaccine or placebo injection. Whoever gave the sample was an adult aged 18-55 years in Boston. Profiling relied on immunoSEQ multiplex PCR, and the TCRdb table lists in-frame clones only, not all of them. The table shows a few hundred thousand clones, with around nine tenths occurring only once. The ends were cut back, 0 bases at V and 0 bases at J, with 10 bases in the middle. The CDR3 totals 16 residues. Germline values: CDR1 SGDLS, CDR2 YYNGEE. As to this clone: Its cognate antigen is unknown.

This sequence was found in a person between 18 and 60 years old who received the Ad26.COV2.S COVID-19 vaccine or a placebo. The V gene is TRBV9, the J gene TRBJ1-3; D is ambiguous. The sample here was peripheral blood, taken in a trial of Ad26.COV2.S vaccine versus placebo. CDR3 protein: CASSVAGEFSGNTIYF. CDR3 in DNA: TGTGCCAGCAGCGTAGCCGGGGAGTTCTCTGGAAACACCATATATTTT. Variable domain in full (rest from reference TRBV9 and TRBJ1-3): DSGVTQTPKHLITATGQRVTLRCSPRSGDLSVYWYQQSLDQGLQFLIQYYNGEERAKGNILERFSAQQFPDLHSELNLSSLELGDSALYFCASSVAGEFSGNTIYFGEGSWLTVV.